The 11 T cell receptor beta chains given below trace back to one sample, sequenced in a study of blood T cell repertoires in COVID-19. Clones were sequenced by immunoSEQ multiplex PCR, and TCRdb holds only the in-frame ones, with some missing. The sample carries over 600,000 clones, around 89% recorded once. Material: peripheral blood. The origin of the receptors is a young woman with acute or convalescent COVID-19.

This clone has a single count. The CDR3, as DNA: TGTGCCAGCCGGGACTCCGAAAATTCACCCCTCCACTTT. It encodes CASRDSENSPLHF. V gene TRBV6-6 combines with J gene TRBJ1-6, with D perhaps TRBD1 (5 bases). The CDR3 consists of 13 residues. The V gene lost 8 bases and the J gene lost 7 bases, with 12 bases spanning the gap. Germline CDR1 reads MNHNY; CDR2 reads SVGAGI (reference sequence).

This clone was seen a few times. CDR3 DNA sequence: TGTGCCAGCAGTCCCTTGAGCACTGAAGCTTTCTTT. Translated: CASSPLSTEAFF. V is TRBV9 and J is TRBJ1-1; D uncertain. Per the germline V gene, CDR1 is SGDLS and CDR2 is YYNGEE. The V end lost 5 bases, the J end lost 4 bases, and 9 bases lay between the germline ends. The CDR3 contains 12 residues.

The V call is TRBV24-1, the J call TRBJ2-2; no clear D gene. Germline values: CDR1 KGHDR, CDR2 SFDVKD. The CDR3 has 13 amino acids. Deletions cut 5 bases from V and 1 base from J, with 4 bases between. CDR3 loop: CATSAWNTGELFF. The DNA for the CDR3 is TGTGCCACCAGTGCCTGGAACACCGGGGAGCTGTTTTTT.

The chain employs TRBV24-1 and TRBJ2-1, with D perhaps matching TRBD1 (6 bases). Trimming stripped 9 bases from V and 2 bases from J, with 16 bases between. Germline V gives CDR1 KGHDR, CDR2 SFDVKD. The CDR3 spans 15 residues. The CDR3 loop is CATRGRGFPYNEQFF. CDR3 nucleotide sequence: TGTGCCACCCGGGGAAGGGGGTTCCCCTACAATGAGCAGTTCTTC.

The V call is TRBV9, the J call TRBJ2-1, with TRBD2 matching over 7 bases. The CDR3 loop spans 15 amino acids. J lost 6 bases, V lost 0 bases, and 6 bases had no gene match. CDR1 is SGDLS, CDR2 YYNGEE, per germline. The CDR3: CASSVVAGGSNEQFF. The CDR3, as DNA: TGTGCCAGCAGCGTAGTGGCCGGGGGGTCCAATGAGCAGTTCTTC.

The chain uses TRBV3-1 (or the pseudogene TRBV3-2) and TRBJ1-2; D is perhaps TRBD1 (5 bases). This CDR3 comprises 13 residues. The V gene lost 6 bases and the J gene lost 10 bases, with 18 bases spanning the gap. Germline V gene data show CDR1 as LGHDT and CDR2 as YNNKEL (reference sequence). Here the CDR3 DNA reads TGTGCCAGCAGTCCTGGCATTTCCAGGGCCTACACCTTC. Amino acid sequence: CASSPGISRAYTF.

This chain joins TRBV30 and TRBJ1-4; 11 nucleotides match TRBD1. Germline CDR1 GTSNPN, CDR2 SVGIG (reference sequence). The CDR3 totals 14 residues. Trimming cost V 5 bases and J 6 bases; bases outside gene matches: 5. CDR3 in amino acids: CAWGTGGPDEKLFF. Here the CDR3 DNA reads TGTGCCTGGGGGACAGGGGGTCCGGATGAAAAACTGTTTTTT. Supplemented by reference TRBV30 and TRBJ1-4, the full variable domain reads SQTIHQWPATLVQPVGSPLSLECTVEGTSNPNLYWYRQAAGRGLQLLFYSVGIGQISSEVPQNLSASRPQDRQFILSSKKLLLSDSGFYLCAWGTGGPDEKLFFGSGTQLSVL.

The gene calls are TRBV27 and TRBJ1-2; 8 bases are shared with TRBD1. The CDR3 runs to 11 residues. The germline V gene has CDR1 MNHEY and CDR2 SMNVEV (reference sequence). J gave up 12 bases and V 6 bases, and 6 bases lay outside the gene matches. The CDR3 nucleotides are TGTGCCAGCAGCCCAGGACAGGGCCACACCTTC. Translated: CASSPGQGHTF.

The chain joins TRBV7-2 to TRBJ2-7; D possibly corresponds to TRBD2 (7 bases). The CDR3 extends over 14 amino acids. CDR1 and CDR2 (germline): SGHTA, FQGNSA. V lost 6 bases and J lost 3, with 15 bases in between. CDR3 residues: CASRQGGGFYEQYF. The CDR3 nucleotides read TGTGCCAGCAGGCAGGGAGGGGGGTTCTACGAGCAGTACTTC.

V is TRBV1 and J is TRBJ1-6. TRBV1 is annotated as a pseudogene. The CDR3 loop spans 17 amino acids. The DNA for the CDR3 is TGCACCAGCAGCCAAGTTCGCAAGGGGACTAGGAATTCACCCCTCCACTTT. It is translated as CTSSQVRKGTRNSPLHF.

The rearrangement joins TRBV6-5 to TRBJ2-7, with TRBD2 as a possible D gene (7 bases). V lost 2 bases and J 0 bases, leaving 14 bases between the germline ends. The CDR3 sequence is 16 residues long. Germline CDR1 MNHEY, CDR2 SVGAGI. The CDR3 loop reads CASSYEGGGSSYEQYF. CDR3 DNA: TGTGCCAGCAGTTACGAAGGGGGGGGTAGCTCCTACGAGCAGTACTTC.